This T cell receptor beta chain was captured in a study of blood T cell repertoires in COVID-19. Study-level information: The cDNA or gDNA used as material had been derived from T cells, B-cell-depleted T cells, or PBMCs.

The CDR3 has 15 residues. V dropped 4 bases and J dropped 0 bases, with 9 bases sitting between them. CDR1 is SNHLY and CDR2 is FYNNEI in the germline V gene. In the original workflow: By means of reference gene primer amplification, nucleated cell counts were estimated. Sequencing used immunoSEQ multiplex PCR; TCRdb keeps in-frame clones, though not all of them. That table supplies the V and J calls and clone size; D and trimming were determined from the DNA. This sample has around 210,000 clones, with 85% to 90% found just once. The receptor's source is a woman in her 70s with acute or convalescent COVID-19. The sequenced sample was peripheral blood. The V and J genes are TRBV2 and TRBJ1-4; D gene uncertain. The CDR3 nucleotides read TGTGCCAGCAGTGGGAGGTTGTCAACTAATGAAAAACTGTTTTTT. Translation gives CASSGRLSTNEKLFF.